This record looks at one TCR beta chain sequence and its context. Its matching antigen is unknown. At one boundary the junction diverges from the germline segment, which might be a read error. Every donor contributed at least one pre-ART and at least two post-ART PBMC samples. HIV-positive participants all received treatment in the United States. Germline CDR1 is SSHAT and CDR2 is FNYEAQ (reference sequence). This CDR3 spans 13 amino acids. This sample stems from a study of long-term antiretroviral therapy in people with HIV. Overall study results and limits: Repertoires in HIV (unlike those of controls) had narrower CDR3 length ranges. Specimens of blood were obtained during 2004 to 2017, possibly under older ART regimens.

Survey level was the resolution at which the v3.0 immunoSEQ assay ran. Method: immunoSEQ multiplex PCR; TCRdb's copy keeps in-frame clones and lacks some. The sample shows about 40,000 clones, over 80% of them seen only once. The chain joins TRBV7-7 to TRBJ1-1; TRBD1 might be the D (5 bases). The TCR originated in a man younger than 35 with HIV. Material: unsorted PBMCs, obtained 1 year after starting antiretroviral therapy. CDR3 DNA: TGTGCTAGCAGCTTAGGACAGAACACTGAAGCTTTCTTT. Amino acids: CASSLGQNTEAFF.